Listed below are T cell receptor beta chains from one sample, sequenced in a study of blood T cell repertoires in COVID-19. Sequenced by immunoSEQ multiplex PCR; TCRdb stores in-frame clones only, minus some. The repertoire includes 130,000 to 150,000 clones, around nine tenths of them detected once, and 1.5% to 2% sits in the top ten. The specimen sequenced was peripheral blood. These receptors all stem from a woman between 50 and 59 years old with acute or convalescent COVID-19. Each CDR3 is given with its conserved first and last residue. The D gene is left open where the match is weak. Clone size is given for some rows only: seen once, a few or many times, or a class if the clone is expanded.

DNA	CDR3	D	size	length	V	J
TGTGCCAGTAGGCCCTTAAAGGCGGGAGGGGTAAACACCGGGGAGCTGTTTTTT	CASRPLKAGGVNTGELFF	TRBD2	-	18	TRBV19	TRBJ2-2
TGTGCCAGCACCCCACAGGAGGGAGAGACCCAGTACTTC	CASTPQEGETQYF	-	-	13	TRBV2	TRBJ2-5
TGTGCCAGCAGTCCCCAGTTTAATGAAAAACTGTTTTTT	CASSPQFNEKLFF	-	-	13	TRBV12-3/TRBV12-4	TRBJ1-4
TGCGCCAGCAGCTTGCGGGGAACAGGGAGGAACACCGGGGAGCTGTTTTTT	CASSLRGTGRNTGELFF	-	-	17	TRBV5-1	TRBJ2-2
TGTGCCAGCTCCCCCTACAGGGGTAATGAGCAGTTCTTC	CASSPYRGNEQFF	TRBD1	-	13	TRBV18	TRBJ2-1
TGCGCCAGCAGCCAAGGACTAGAAGGAAACATTCAGTACTTC	CASSQGLEGNIQYF	-	-	14	TRBV4-1	TRBJ2-4
TGTGCCAGCAGCACTCGGTCCGACGAGGTGAACACCGGGGAGCTGTTTTTT	CASSTRSDEVNTGELFF	-	once	17	TRBV9	TRBJ2-2
TGTGCCAGCAGTTTAACACAGAACACCGGGGAGCTGTTTTTT	CASSLTQNTGELFF	-	few	14	TRBV28	TRBJ2-2
TGTGCCAGCAGCGGGGGACAAAACTCCAATCAGCCCCAGCATTTT	CASSGGQNSNQPQHF	-	-	15	TRBV9	TRBJ1-5
TGTGCCAGCAGCCCCCAGGGGAATAATTCACCCCTCCACTTT	CASSPQGNNSPLHF	-	-	14	TRBV6-5	TRBJ1-6
TGCAGCGTTGTTTCGCCCAGAAACTATGGCTACACCTTC	CSVVSPRNYGYTF	-	once	13	TRBV29-1	TRBJ1-2
TGCGCCAGCAGCCAAGGCGGGACCTGGGAGCAGTACTTC	CASSQGGTWEQYF	-	-	13	TRBV4-1	TRBJ2-7
TGTGCCAGCAGCGCAGCCCCAAGGGGGCAGTTCTACGAGCAGTACTTC	CASSAAPRGQFYEQYF	TRBD1	few	16	TRBV9	TRBJ2-7
TGTGCCAGCAGCTTAGATGTGGGGGGGCGTGTCTATGGCTACACCTTC	CASSLDVGGRVYGYTF	-	once	16	TRBV7-2	TRBJ1-2
TGCGCCAGCAGCCAGGGCCGGGGACTAGCGGCCCAAGAGACCCAGTACTTC	CASSQGRGLAAQETQYF	TRBD2	-	17	TRBV4-1	TRBJ2-5
TGCGCCAGCAGCTTTGGCGGGAGGGATAAATACGAGCAGTACTTC	CASSFGGRDKYEQYF	TRBD2	few	15	TRBV5-1	TRBJ2-7
TGTGCCAGCGCCAATACTAGAAACACCATATATTTT	CASANTRNTIYF	-	-	12	TRBV2	TRBJ1-3
TGTGCCAGCAGTTATGACAGGGGGCTCCTTGTGGACACTGAAGCTTTCTTT	CASSYDRGLLVDTEAFF	TRBD1	-	17	TRBV3-1/TRBV3-2	TRBJ1-1
TGTGCCAGCACTACCGGAAACACCATATATTTT	CASTTGNTIYF	-	-	11	TRBV12-3/TRBV12-4	TRBJ1-3
TGTGCCAGCAGCTTAGATGGGCGGGAGGTCTACGAGCAGTACTTC	CASSLDGREVYEQYF	TRBD2	-	15	TRBV11-3	TRBJ2-7
TGTGCCAGCAGCTTGGATCAGGGAGGCCCAGAGACCCAGTACTTC	CASSLDQGGPETQYF	-	-	15	TRBV7-2	TRBJ2-5
TGTGCCAGCAGAGGAGGGGGCCTGTACGAGCAGTACTTC	CASRGGGLYEQYF	-	-	13	TRBV27	TRBJ2-7
TGTGCCAGCAGAACGGACAGTAGAAACATTCAGTACTTC	CASRTDSRNIQYF	-	-	13	TRBV25-1	TRBJ2-4
TGTGCCAGCAGCCAATCAACAGGGGGCATTAATGAAAAACTGTTTTTT	CASSQSTGGINEKLFF	TRBD1	-	16	TRBV4-2	TRBJ1-4
TGTGCCAGCAGCGTAGGAGCGGGAGCGCTCTCCTACGAGCAGTACTTC	CASSVGAGALSYEQYF	TRBD2	-	16	TRBV9	TRBJ2-7
TGTGCCAGCAGCCCCATTCCCTTGGACAGGGGGTTTAAGGGGGCAACTAATGAAAAACTGTTTTTT	CASSPIPLDRGFKGATNEKLFF	TRBD1	-	22	TRBV7-6	TRBJ1-4
TGTGCCAGCAGTTTATCTAGCCAGGGGGCGCGAAATGAGCAGTTCTTC	CASSLSSQGARNEQFF	TRBD1	-	16	TRBV27	TRBJ2-1
TGTGCCAGCTCACGGGACATCAGTTTCGGCTACACCTTC	CASSRDISFGYTF	-	-	13	TRBV18	TRBJ1-2
TGCAGCGTTCCCTACGCAGGTCCCTACAATGAGCAGTTCTTC	CSVPYAGPYNEQFF	-	-	14	TRBV29-1	TRBJ2-1
TGCGCCAGCAGCCAGTTCGGGACAGTAGCTAACTATGGCTACACCTTC	CASSQFGTVANYGYTF	TRBD1	-	16	TRBV5-1	TRBJ1-2
TGTGCCTGGTCAGGGGACGGGTTTGACAGCAATCAGCCCCAGCATTTT	CAWSGDGFDSNQPQHF	-	-	16	TRBV30	TRBJ1-5
TGTGCCAGCAGCTTAGGCCAGGGGAATGGCTACACCTTC	CASSLGQGNGYTF	-	-	13	TRBV7-9	TRBJ1-2
TGTGCCACTCTAGTCGGGAGTCGGAATCAGCCCCAGCATTTT	CATLVGSRNQPQHF	-	-	14	TRBV28	TRBJ1-5
TGCGCCAGCAGAGCAGGTGGAGGGAACTCTGGAAACACCATATATTTT	CASRAGGGNSGNTIYF	-	-	16	TRBV5-1	TRBJ1-3
TGTGCCAGCAGCCCAAAGGGGGACTATGGCTACACCTTC	CASSPKGDYGYTF	-	-	13	TRBV11-2	TRBJ1-2
TGTGCCAGCAGTGAATACAGGATAGACTCTGGAAACACCATATATTTT	CASSEYRIDSGNTIYF	-	-	16	TRBV6-1	TRBJ1-3
TGTGCCACCAGGGACAGGGGAGGCAATCAGCCCCAGCATTTT	CATRDRGGNQPQHF	TRBD1	-	14	TRBV19	TRBJ1-5
TGTGCCAGCAGCCAACACACAGCGGGGAAGGCAGATACGCAGTATTTT	CASSQHTAGKADTQYF	TRBD2	-	16	TRBV7-2	TRBJ2-3
TGTGCCAGCAGTTACGGGGCTAGGAATGAGCAGTTCTTC	CASSYGARNEQFF	-	-	13	TRBV6-6	TRBJ2-1
TGTGCCAGCAGTTTCCCCGAAACAGGGGGCCTCTATGGCTACACCTTC	CASSFPETGGLYGYTF	TRBD1	-	16	TRBV28	TRBJ1-2
TGTGCCAGCAGCGTTCCGGAGGAGCGGGAGGACTACAATGAGCAGTTCTTC	CASSVPEEREDYNEQFF	TRBD2	-	17	TRBV9	TRBJ2-1
TGTGCCAGCAGTTACTCCCAGGGCCGCTACGAGCAGTACTTC	CASSYSQGRYEQYF	-	-	14	TRBV6-2/TRBV6-3	TRBJ2-7
TGTGCCAGCAGTTTAAGCGCGGAACAGTTCTTC	CASSLSAEQFF	-	-	11	TRBV6-2/TRBV6-3	TRBJ2-1
TGTGCCAGCAGCCCGGGACTAGCGGACTACGAGCAGTACTTC	CASSPGLADYEQYF	TRBD2	-	14	TRBV5-6	TRBJ2-7
TGCGCCAGCAGCCAAGATCCAGGAGGGTCCCGACCTGAAGCTTTCTTT	CASSQDPGGSRPEAFF	-	once	16	TRBV4-1	TRBJ1-1
TGTGCCAGCAGCTTGGTGGCCGGGACAGGGATGGATGGCTACACCTTC	CASSLVAGTGMDGYTF	TRBD1	-	16	TRBV5-8	TRBJ1-2
TGTGCCAGCAGCTTACAGGGGTTGAACACCGGGGAGCTGTTTTTT	CASSLQGLNTGELFF	TRBD1	-	15	TRBV5-6	TRBJ2-2
TGTGCCAGCAGCCGAAATGGCCGCAACTCTGGAAACACCATATATTTT	CASSRNGRNSGNTIYF	-	-	16	TRBV7-3	TRBJ1-3
TGCGCCAGCAGCCTCTTAGGACTAGCGGGAGGACACTCCTACGAGCAGTACTTC	CASSLLGLAGGHSYEQYF	TRBD2	-	18	TRBV4-1	TRBJ2-7
TGTGCCGCCGCAGGGGGAAGCTCCTACGAGCAGTACTTC	CAAAGGSSYEQYF	TRBD1	-	13	TRBV10-3	TRBJ2-7
TGTGCCAGCAGCGGTCAGGGCGGGAGCCCCACCGGGGAGCTGTTTTTT	CASSGQGGSPTGELFF	TRBD2	once	16	TRBV2	TRBJ2-2
TGTGCCAGCAGCTCAAGAGGGGGCATAGCAGATACGCAGTATTTT	CASSSRGGIADTQYF	TRBD1	-	15	TRBV11-1	TRBJ2-3